This TCR beta chain appears in the sequencing data of a study of blood T cell repertoires in COVID-19. CDR1 is SQVTM, CDR2 ANQGSEA, per germline. This CDR3 has 14 residues. Deletions cut 6 bases from V and 4 bases from J, with 16 bases between. This clone showed up just a few times. This table comes from immunoSEQ multiplex PCR, and its TCRdb copy is limited to in-frame clones, with some not included. The sample lists more than 300,000 clones, 90% occurring once. Shortly before study entry, within 2 weeks, exposed participants had met a COVID-19 case. The specimen sequenced was PBMCs or T cells enriched from blood (not recorded which). This chain connects TRBV29-1 to TRBJ1-5, with D possibly matching TRBD1 (6 bases). The TCR was taken from a woman in her twenties or thirties who had been exposed to COVID-19. In DNA form, the CDR3 reads TGCAGCGTAGCCCCACAGGGTTCAAATCAGCCCCAGCATTTT. Its protein is CSVAPQGSNQPQHF.